This entry lists 10 T cell receptor beta chains sequenced from one sample in a study of shared clonotypes between healthy human individuals. Only in-frame clones appear in the TCRdb table, and some are missing; sequencing was by immunoSEQ multiplex PCR. The data hold 600,000 to 800,000 clones, with roughly 72% observed a single time. Sequencing used memory CD4+ T cells sorted from blood. Subset of the sample: CD45RA-negative fraction. The receptors stem from a woman aged 25-40 years in good health.

In its sample, this clone was seen a few times. This chain joins TRBV19 and TRBJ1-2; the D gene is possibly TRBD1 (6 bases). Trimming removed 5 bases at V and 2 bases at J, with 21 bases between. The CDR3 totals 17 residues. Per the germline V gene, CDR1 is LNHDA and CDR2 is SQIVND (reference sequence). The CDR3 here is CASSPLGGSVWNYGYTF. For the CDR3, the DNA is TGTGCCAGTAGTCCCCTAGGGGGATCCGTCTGGAACTATGGCTACACCTTC.

In this sample, this clone turned up a few times. With a far larger clone one base away, a read error is the likely cause. The same CDR3 arises from other DNA sequences in this sample as well. The chain uses TRBV5-1 and TRBJ2-1; possible D gene TRBD2, 5 bases. The CDR3 contains 15 residues. Germline CDR1 SGHRS, CDR2 YFSETQ. V was pared by 0 bases and J by 0 bases, with 7 bases between. CDR3 in DNA: TGCGCCAGCAGCTTGGACACTAGCTCCTACAATGAGCAGTTCTTC. It translates to CASSLDTSSYNEQFF.

V is TRBV5-1 and J is TRBJ1-1; D remains ambiguous. This CDR3 region has 15 residues. CDR1 SGHRS and CDR2 YFSETQ come from the germline V gene. Between the trimmed V and J ends, which lost 8 bases and 1 base, there was a span of 18 bases. In DNA form, the CDR3 reads TGCGCCAGTCACGTAAGCGGACGTACGAACACTGAAGCTTTCTTT. It is translated as CASHVSGRTNTEAFF.

This clone was counted between two and nine times. The J gene is TRBJ1-2, the V gene TRBV27; a weak D match, TRBD1 (5 bases). The CDR3 is made up of 15 amino acids. Germline CDR1 and CDR2: MNHEY and SMNVEV (reference sequence). V dropped 1 base and J dropped 6 bases, with 15 bases sitting between them. CDR3 loop: CASSLYHRQGDGYTF. The CDR3 nucleotides are TGTGCCAGCAGTTTATACCACAGGCAGGGAGATGGCTACACCTTC.

This clone has ten or more counts. This chain links TRBV20-1 with TRBJ1-1; perhaps TRBD1 as D (5 bases). V lost 6 bases to trimming and J lost 6 bases, with 11 bases between them. The CDR3 has 11 residues. From germline, CDR1 is DFQATT and CDR2 SNEGSKA (reference sequence). The CDR3 DNA sequence: TGCAGTGCCAAGGACATGTCTGAAGCTTTCTTT. Translation gives CSAKDMSEAFF.

As for this clone: Other DNA sequences of this sample code for an identical CDR3. The chain combines TRBV7-6 with TRBJ1-1; D perhaps matches TRBD1 (5 bases). CDR1 SGHVS and CDR2 FNYEAQ come from the germline V gene. The CDR3 length is 12 residues. Between the trimmed V and J ends, which lost 5 bases and 1 base, there was a span of 5 bases. As DNA, the CDR3 is TGTGCCAGCAGCCAGGGGAACACTGAAGCTTTCTTT. It encodes CASSQGNTEAFF.

The chain links TRBV19 to TRBJ2-7; no reliable D call. The ends were cut back, 1 base at V and 2 bases at J, with 9 bases in the middle. This CDR3 spans 14 amino acids. Germline CDR1 is LNHDA and CDR2 is SQIVND (reference sequence). Here the CDR3 DNA reads TGTGCCAGTAGTATAGGGCTGTTCACCTACGAGCAGTACTTC. Translating gives CASSIGLFTYEQYF.

This chain joins TRBV9 and TRBJ2-2, with D perhaps matching TRBD1 (5 bases). The CDR3 extends over 15 amino acids. V was shortened by 1 base and J by 6 bases, with 13 bases between the two germline ends. CDR1 is SGDLS and CDR2 is YYNGEE in the germline V gene. This CDR3 reads CASSVQGSNAGELFF. Here the CDR3 DNA reads TGTGCCAGCAGCGTACAGGGATCCAACGCCGGGGAGCTGTTTTTT.

V and J are TRBV30 and TRBJ2-3; 7 bases line up with TRBD2. The CDR3 consists of 15 residues. Per germline, CDR1 GTSNPN and CDR2 SVGIG (reference sequence). Trimming removed 4 bases from V and 4 bases from J; junction bases left unmatched: 11. The CDR3 loop reads CAWTVMGGGADTQYF. CDR3 DNA sequence: TGTGCCTGGACTGTAATGGGGGGGGGTGCAGATACGCAGTATTTT.

The chain is built from TRBV29-1 and TRBJ1-2; D uncertain. This CDR3 has 11 amino acids. Germline V gene data show CDR1 as SQVTM and CDR2 as ANQGSEA. V lost 7 bases, J lost 6 bases, and 12 bases lay in between. The CDR3 DNA reads as TGCAGCGCCAAATTTGGGGATGGCTACACCTTC. Protein: CSAKFGDGYTF.